A selection of T cell receptor beta chains follows, all from one sample in a study of human T cells and chemical hapten exposure. TCRdb recomputed calls from the RACE reads with MiXCR, one row per CDR3 protein. The sample holds 180,000 or so distinct CDR3 sequences, roughly 14% seen once. The material was whole blood, obtained in connection with sensitization to the hapten diphenylcyclopropenone (DPC). These receptor sequences come from a young woman with alopecia areata. Some clones in this sample may be carry-over from other donors' samples. CDR3s include the opening cysteine and the closing phenylalanine or tryptophan. D genes are given only for firm matches. For some rows the clone size is stated as once, few or many, or as a class when expanded; others skip it.

J gene | D gene | clone size | V gene | CDR3 DNA | CDR3 protein
TRBJ2-5 | - | - | TRBV29-1 | TGCAGCGCTCCCCACAGGGTCAGGGAGACCCAGTACTTC | CSAPHRVRETQYF
TRBJ1-5 | - | - | TRBV28 | TGTGCCAGCAGTCCCGTAGAAAAGGATCAGCCCCAGCATTTT | CASSPVEKDQPQHF
TRBJ1-1 | - | few | TRBV7-2 | TGTGCCAGCAGCTTCGGGTCAGGGCCGGGTTTGGATGAAGCTTTCTTT | CASSFGSGPGLDEAFF
TRBJ1-6 | - | few | TRBV4-3 | TGCGCCAGCAGTTACCTACCAGGGTCACCCCTCCACTTT | CASSYLPGSPLHF
TRBJ2-4 | TRBD1 | many | TRBV18 | TGTGCCAGCTCACCAGGGACAGGCCTTGGAAACATTCAGTACTTC | CASSPGTGLGNIQYF
TRBJ2-1 | - | few | TRBV5-1 | TGCGCCAGCAGCAGCGACGGGACGAGTCACAGCTCCTACAATGAGCAGTTCTTC | CASSSDGTSHSSYNEQFF
TRBJ2-7 | TRBD2 | many | TRBV6-5 | TGTGCCAGCAGTTACGGGCTAGCGGGGGCCTACGAGCAGTACTTC | CASSYGLAGAYEQYF
TRBJ1-1 | - | few | TRBV3-1 | TGTGCCAGCAGCCTAGTGGTCGGTGAAGCTTTCTTT | CASSLVVGEAFF
TRBJ1-5 | TRBD1 | few | TRBV20-1 | TGCAGTGCTAGCCCGGACAGGAGTGACAATCAGCCCCAGCATTTT | CSASPDRSDNQPQHF
TRBJ1-3 | TRBD1 | few | TRBV29-1 | TGCAGCGTGGACAGGGGGCAAAACACCATATATTTT | CSVDRGQNTIYF
TRBJ2-7 | TRBD1 | few | TRBV28 | TGTGCCAGCAGTCTTTTATTACAGGGGTACGAGCAGTACTTC | CASSLLLQGYEQYF
TRBJ2-4 | - | few | TRBV7-6 | TGTGCCAGCAGCTTATATACAGGGGGGGCACCAATAGCCAAAAACATTCAGTACTTC | CASSLYTGGAPIAKNIQYF
TRBJ2-1 | TRBD2 | - | TRBV4-2 | TGTGCCAGCAGCCAAGGGGTCGGCGGGGGGTATAATGAGCAGTTCTTC | CASSQGVGGGYNEQFF
TRBJ2-1 | - | many | TRBV29-1 | TGCAGCGTTGATATCAGAGGGAGTGGGGGCAATGAGCAGTTCTTC | CSVDIRGSGGNEQFF
TRBJ2-7 | - | - | TRBV28 | TGTGCCAGCAGTTTAGTGGGAAGCCCCTACGAGCAGTACTTC | CASSLVGSPYEQYF
TRBJ2-1 | TRBD2 | - | TRBV14 | TGTGCCAGCAGCCAAAGGTGGCTAGCGGGAGGTGAGCAGTTCTTC | CASSQRWLAGGEQFF
TRBJ1-4 | TRBD1 | - | TRBV20-1 | TGCAGTGCGGAATCCCGGGACAGCTTGGGCGAAAAACTGTTTTTT | CSAESRDSLGEKLFF
TRBJ2-7 | - | - | TRBV11-2 | TGTGCCAGCAGGGACAGATATACAGGCGAGCAGTACTTC | CASRDRYTGEQYF